This is a list of T cell receptor beta chains from one sample in a study of T cell changes during pregnancy in multiple sclerosis. Using immunoSEQ multiplex PCR, the repertoire was profiled, and TCRdb retains in-frame clones only, with some absent. Of more than 35,000 clones in the sample, approximately 92% were seen once. The starting material was CD8+ T cells from peripheral blood mononuclear cells, obtained after pregnancy. These receptors all stem from a female donor with multiple sclerosis, enrolled in a pregnancy study. CDR3s include the opening cysteine and the closing phenylalanine or tryptophan. The D gene is left open where the match is weak. For some rows the clone size is stated as once, few or many, or as a class when expanded; others skip it.

TRBJ2-2 TRBV30 once TRBD2 CAWHGGAVTGELFF TGTGCCTGGCACGGGGGGGCCGTTACCGGGGAGCTGTTTTTT
TRBJ2-1 TRBV28 . TRBD1 CASSLRTGFYNEQFF TGTGCCAGCAGTTTGCGGACAGGCTTCTACAATGAGCAGTTCTTC
TRBJ1-1 TRBV5-1 . . CASSLEWGDTEAFF TGCGCCAGCAGCTTGGAGTGGGGAGACACTGAAGCTTTCTTT
TRBJ2-1 TRBV7-9 . TRBD1 CASTPLTGASNEQFF TGTGCCAGCACCCCCTTGACAGGGGCCAGCAATGAGCAGTTCTTC
TRBJ2-7 TRBV19 . TRBD2 CASSPSGRAYSYEQYF TGTGCCAGTAGCCCCAGCGGGAGGGCTTATTCCTACGAGCAGTACTTC
TRBJ2-7 TRBV5-1 . TRBD1 CASSLIIADRVYEQYF TGCGCCAGCAGCTTGATTATCGCGGACAGGGTCTACGAGCAGTACTTC
TRBJ2-7 TRBV4-3 . . CASSQEQVPTAYEQYF TGCGCCAGCAGCCAAGAACAGGTACCGACCGCCTACGAGCAGTACTTC
TRBJ2-2 TRBV11-2 . . CASTGVSANTGELFF TGTGCCAGCACGGGGGTATCCGCGAACACCGGGGAGCTGTTTTTT
TRBJ1-2 TRBV27 . TRBD1 CASSYRGGYGYTF TGTGCCAGCAGCTACAGGGGGGGTTATGGCTACACCTTC
TRBJ2-7 TRBV10-2 . TRBD2 CASRAGLIYEQYF TGCGCCAGCAGAGCGGGACTGATCTACGAGCAGTACTTC
TRBJ1-5 TRBV19 few . CASSGTGGQNQPQHF TGTGCCAGTAGTGGTACCGGGGGGCAGAATCAGCCCCAGCATTTT
TRBJ1-1 TRBV5-1 . TRBD1 CASSLRARGQPNTEAFF TGCGCCAGCAGCTTGAGAGCCAGGGGACAGCCGAACACTGAAGCTTTCTTT
TRBJ1-2 TRBV27 . . CASSSSRQDYTF TGTGCCAGCAGTTCAAGCCGACAGGACTACACCTTC
TRBJ1-5 TRBV27 . TRBD1 CASSTQGVNQPQHF TGTGCCAGCAGTACTCAGGGGGTTAATCAGCCCCAGCATTTT
TRBJ2-7 TRBV19 . TRBD2 CASSTSSGTYEQYF TGTGCCAGTAGTACCTCGAGCGGGACCTACGAGCAGTACTTC
TRBJ2-5 TRBV6-4 . . CATRGGQKRETQYF TGTGCCACCCGAGGGGGACAAAAAAGGGAGACCCAGTACTTC
TRBJ1-1 TRBV5-5 . TRBD1 CASSRTGGETEAFF TGTGCCAGCAGCCGGACAGGAGGAGAGACTGAAGCTTTCTTT
TRBJ2-7 TRBV11-3 . TRBD1 CASSLDGTGSDEQYF TGTGCCAGCAGCTTAGATGGGACAGGGAGCGACGAGCAGTACTTC
TRBJ2-6 TRBV4-3 . . CASSQEGSGSGANVLTF TGCGCCAGCAGCCAAGAGGGGAGCGGTTCTGGGGCCAACGTCCTGACTTTC
TRBJ2-7 TRBV5-4 . TRBD1 CASSWGQAPTYEQYF TGTGCCAGCAGCTGGGGACAGGCTCCAACCTACGAGCAGTACTTC